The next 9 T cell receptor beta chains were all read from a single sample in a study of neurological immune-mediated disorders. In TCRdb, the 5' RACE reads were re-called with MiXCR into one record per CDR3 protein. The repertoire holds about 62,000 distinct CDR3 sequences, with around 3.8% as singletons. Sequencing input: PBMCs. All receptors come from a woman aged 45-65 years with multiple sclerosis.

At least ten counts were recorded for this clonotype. CDR3 in DNA: TGTGCCAGCAGCTTGGCCGCATTGGGGGATGAGCAGTTCTTC. Translated, it gives CASSLAALGDEQFF. J is TRBJ2-1 and V is TRBV5-4; D is possibly TRBD1 or TRBD2 (5 bases each). The ends were cut back, 0 bases at V and 8 bases at J, with 12 bases in the middle. The CDR3 is 14 residues long. In germline, CDR1 is SGHNT, CDR2 YYREEE (reference sequence). Looking up the rest from reference TRBV5-4 and TRBJ2-1 gives the full variable domain: ETGVTQSPTHLIKTRGQQVTLRCSSQSGHNTVSWYQQALGQGPQFIFQYYREEENGRGNFPPRFSGLQFPNYSSELNVNALELDDSALYLCASSLAALGDEQFFGPGTRLTVL.

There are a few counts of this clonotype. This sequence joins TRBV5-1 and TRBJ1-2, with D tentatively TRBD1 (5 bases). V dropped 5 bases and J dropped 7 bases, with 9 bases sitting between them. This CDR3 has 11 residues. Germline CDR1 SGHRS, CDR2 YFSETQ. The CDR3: CASRKGSGYTF. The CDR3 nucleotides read TGCGCCAGCAGAAAGGGGTCTGGCTACACCTTC. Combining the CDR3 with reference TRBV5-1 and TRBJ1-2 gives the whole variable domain KAGVTQTPRYLIKTRGQQVTLSCSPISGHRSVSWYQQTPGQGLQFLFEYFSETQRNKGNFPGRFSGRQFSNSRSEMNVSTLELGDSALYLCASRKGSGYTFGSGTRLTVV.

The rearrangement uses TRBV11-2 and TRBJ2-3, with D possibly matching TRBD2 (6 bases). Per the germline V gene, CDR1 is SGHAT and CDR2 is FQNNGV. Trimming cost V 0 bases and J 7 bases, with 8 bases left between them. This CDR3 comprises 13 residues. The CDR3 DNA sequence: TGTGCCAGCAGCTTAGATGGGGGGTATACGCAGTATTTT. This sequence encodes CASSLDGGYTQYF.

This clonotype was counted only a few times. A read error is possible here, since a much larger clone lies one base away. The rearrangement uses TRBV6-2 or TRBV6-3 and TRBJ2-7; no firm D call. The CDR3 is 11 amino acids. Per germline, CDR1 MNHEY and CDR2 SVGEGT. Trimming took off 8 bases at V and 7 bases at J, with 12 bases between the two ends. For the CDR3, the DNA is TGTGCCAGCTCCCAGGCCCAAGAGCAGTACTTC. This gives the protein CASSQAQEQYF.

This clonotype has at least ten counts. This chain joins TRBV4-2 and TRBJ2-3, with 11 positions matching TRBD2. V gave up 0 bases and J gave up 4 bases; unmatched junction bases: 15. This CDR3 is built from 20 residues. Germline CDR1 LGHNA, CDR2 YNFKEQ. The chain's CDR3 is CASSQDITSGSTYPPDTQYF. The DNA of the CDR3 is TGTGCCAGCAGCCAAGATATCACTAGCGGGAGTACCTACCCCCCAGATACGCAGTATTTT.

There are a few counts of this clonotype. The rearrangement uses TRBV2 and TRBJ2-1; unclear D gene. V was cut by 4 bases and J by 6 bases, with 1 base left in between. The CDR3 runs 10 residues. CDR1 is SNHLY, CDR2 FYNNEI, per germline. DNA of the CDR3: TGTGCCAGCAGTGTCAATGAGCAGTTCTTC. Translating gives CASSVNEQFF. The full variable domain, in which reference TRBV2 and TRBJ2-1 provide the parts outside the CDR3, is EPEVTQTPSHQVTQMGQEVILRCVPISNHLYFYWYRQILGQKVEFLVSFYNNEISEKSEIFDDQFSVERPDGSNFTLKIRSTKLEDSAMYFCASSVNEQFFGPGTRLTVL.

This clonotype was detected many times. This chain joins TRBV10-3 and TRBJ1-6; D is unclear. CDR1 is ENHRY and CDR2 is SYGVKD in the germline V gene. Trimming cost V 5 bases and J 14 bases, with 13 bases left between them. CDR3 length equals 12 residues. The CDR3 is CAISFESRSLHF. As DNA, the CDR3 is TGTGCCATCAGTTTTGAGTCCAGGTCCCTCCACTTT.

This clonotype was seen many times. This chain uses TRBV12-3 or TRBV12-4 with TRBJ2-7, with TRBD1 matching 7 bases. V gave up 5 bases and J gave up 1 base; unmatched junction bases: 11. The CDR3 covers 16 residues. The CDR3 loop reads CASSDGERQGSYEQYF. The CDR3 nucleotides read TGTGCCAGCAGTGACGGAGAGCGACAGGGTTCCTACGAGCAGTACTTC.

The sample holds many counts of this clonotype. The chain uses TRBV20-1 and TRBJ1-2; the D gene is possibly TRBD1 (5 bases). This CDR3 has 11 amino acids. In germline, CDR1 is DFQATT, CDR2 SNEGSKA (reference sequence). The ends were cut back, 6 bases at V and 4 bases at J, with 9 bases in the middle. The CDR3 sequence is CSAGGSYGYTF. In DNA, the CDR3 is TGCAGTGCCGGGGGTTCCTATGGCTACACCTTC.